This T cell receptor beta chain was sequenced for a study of blood T cells in healthy people across ages. Notes on the study in general: One million T cells yielded diversity estimates that were considered underestimates. A strong correlation was found between TCR beta diversity and the percentage of naive T cells.

CDR3 size: 15 residues. V lost 2 bases and J 8 bases, leaving 13 bases between the germline ends. CDR1 and CDR2 (germline): LGHDT, YNNKEL (reference sequence). A sample-barcoded 5' primer and a J-beta primer mix were used in a second PCR of about 7 to 12 cycles. TCRdb itself ran the 5' RACE reads through MiXCR, one entry per CDR3 protein. The sample lists approximately 690,000 distinct CDR3 sequences; under 70% were seen once. This clonotype was detected a few times. Its antigen is not known. The TCR originated in a man aged 55 to 69 in good health. The material sequenced was blood. The gene calls are TRBV3-1 and TRBJ1-6, with D possibly matching TRBD1 (6 bases). The CDR3 loop is CASSQPGTNHSPLHF. The CDR3 DNA reads TGTGCCAGCAGCCAACCCGGGACAAATCATTCACCCCTCCACTTT. The whole variable domain, remainder taken from reference TRBV3-1 and TRBJ1-6, is DTAVSQTPKYLVTQMGNDKSIKCEQNLGHDTMYWYKQDSKKFLKIMFSYNNKELIINETVPNRFSPKSPDKAHLNLHINSLELGDSAVYFCASSQPGTNHSPLHFGNGTRLTVT.